These 20 T cell receptor beta chains share one sample of origin, sequenced in a study of blood T cell repertoires in COVID-19. This table comes from immunoSEQ multiplex PCR, and its TCRdb copy is limited to in-frame clones, with some not included. The profile shows approximately 150,000 clones, 88% of them singletons. The sequenced sample was peripheral blood. The receptor source for this set is a man aged 65 to 85 with acute or convalescent COVID-19.

This clone was recorded only once. The chain joins TRBV4-1 to TRBJ2-1; D gene unclear. CDR3 length equals 15 residues. Germline V gives CDR1 MGHRA, CDR2 YSYEKL. V was pared by 1 base and J by 3 bases, with 10 bases between. DNA of the CDR3: TGCGCCAGCAGCCAAGCCTTAGCCAACTACAATGAGCAGTTCTTC. This encodes CASSQALANYNEQFF.

The chain is built from TRBV7-9 and TRBJ1-1; no clear D gene. Deletions cut 5 bases from V and 7 bases from J, with 8 bases between. The CDR3 covers 11 residues. CDR1 is SEHNR and CDR2 is FQNEAQ in the germline V gene (reference sequence). CDR3 DNA sequence: TGTGCCAGCAGCCCCCTCGGTGAAGCTTTCTTT. Protein: CASSPLGEAFF.

Written as DNA, the CDR3 is TGTGCCACCAGCACCGGGACTAGCGGGGGGCCCCCAGTCTATTTT. This translates into CATSTGTSGGPPVYF. The V gene is TRBV15, the J gene TRBJ2-3; 15 bases line up with TRBD2. Germline V lookup: CDR1 LNHNV, CDR2 YYDKDF (reference sequence). Germline trimming cut 4 bases from V and 15 bases from J; bases unmatched to any gene: 11. This CDR3 contains 15 residues.

This chain uses TRBV18 with TRBJ2-3, with 7 bases aligning to TRBD2. This CDR3 contains 16 residues. J gave up 1 base and V 6 bases, and 10 bases lay outside the gene matches. Germline CDR1 is KGHSH and CDR2 is LQKENI. CDR3 residues: CASSRRGGSRTDTQYF. CDR3 nucleotide sequence: TGTGCCAGCTCTCGTCGGGGCGGGAGTCGCACAGATACGCAGTATTTT.

DNA for the CDR3: TGTGCCAGCAGCTTACCCGGGACAGGAAAGATCTACGAGCAGTACTTC. This codes for CASSLPGTGKIYEQYF. The chain recombines TRBV5-4 with TRBJ2-7, with 8 positions matching TRBD1. This CDR3 has 16 amino acids. Germline trimming cut 2 bases from V and 3 bases from J; bases unmatched to any gene: 10. From germline, CDR1 is SGHNT and CDR2 YYREEE (reference sequence).

J is TRBJ1-1 and V is TRBV12-5, with D maybe TRBD1 (6 bases). The CDR3 contains 13 residues. In germline, CDR1 is LGHNT, CDR2 FRNRAP. The V gene lost 3 bases and the J gene lost 5 bases, with 10 bases spanning the gap. CDR3 in DNA: TGTGCTAGTGGTTTCCCAGGGGTTACTGAAGCTTTCTTT. Translating it yields CASGFPGVTEAFF.

The chain has TRBV27 and TRBJ1-2; 7 positions match TRBD1. This CDR3 contains 15 residues. V lost 5 bases and J lost 2; bases outside the gene matches: 8. Germline assignment: CDR1 MNHEY and CDR2 SMNVEV (reference sequence). This chain's CDR3 is CASSPRQGLNYGYTF. The CDR3 region has the DNA TGTGCCAGCAGTCCCCGACAGGGATTAAACTATGGCTACACCTTC.

This rearrangement joins TRBV19 to TRBJ1-5, with a weak D call TRBD1 (5 bases). Germline V gene sequence: CDR1 LNHDA, CDR2 SQIVND (reference sequence). The V gene lost 3 bases and the J gene lost 5 bases, with 8 bases spanning the gap. This CDR3 is 13 amino acids long. The CDR3 bases are TGTGCCAGTAGTATCCAGGGCTATCAGCCCCAGCATTTT. This gives the protein CASSIQGYQPQHF.

The chain has TRBV28 and TRBJ1-4; 7 nucleotides line up with TRBD1. V lost 6 bases and J lost 4; bases outside the gene matches: 11. Germline assignment: CDR1 MDHEN and CDR2 SYDVKM. This CDR3 is built from 16 residues. CDR3 sequence (DNA): TGTGCCAGCAGGACGCAGGGGGGCCTTGATAATGAAAAACTGTTTTTT. Residues: CASRTQGGLDNEKLFF. Full variable domain (missing parts from reference TRBV28 and TRBJ1-4): DVKVTQSSRYLVKRTGEKVFLECVQDMDHENMFWYRQDPGLGLRLIYFSYDVKMKEKGDIPEGYSVSREKKERFSLILESASTNQTSMYLCASRTQGGLDNEKLFFGSGTQLSVL.

The chain employs TRBV28 and TRBJ1-1; D is possibly TRBD1 (5 bases). This CDR3 is built from 17 residues. Germline CDR1 and CDR2: MDHEN and SYDVKM. Deletions cut 4 bases from V and 7 bases from J, with 25 bases between. In DNA, the CDR3 is TGTGCCAGCAGTTCCGGCGAGGGACTACGGCTGAGAGGTGAAGCTTTCTTT. This codes for CASSSGEGLRLRGEAFF.

The gene calls are TRBV6-6 and TRBJ2-7; 8 bases are a match to TRBD1. After removal of 7 bases from V and 6 bases from J, the junction contained 5 bases not matched to a gene. Looked up from germline, CDR1 is MNHNY and CDR2 is SVGAGI (reference sequence). This CDR3 has 12 amino acids. CDR3 sequence (DNA): TGTGCCAGCACGCAGGGGGCTAGCGAGCAGTACTTC. Translated: CASTQGASEQYF.

The chain uses TRBV12-3 or TRBV12-4 and TRBJ1-5; D is ambiguous. Deletions cut 6 bases from V and 9 bases from J, with 12 bases between. There are 12 residues in the CDR3. The chain's CDR3 is CASSRPLGPQHF. CDR3 sequence (DNA): TGTGCCAGCAGCCGCCCACTCGGGCCCCAGCATTTT.

The CDR3 loop reads CASSPDPTANYGYTF. CDR3 DNA: TGTGCCAGCAGCCCAGACCCGACAGCTAACTATGGCTACACCTTC. The chain joins TRBV4-2 to TRBJ1-2; possibly TRBD1 for D (5 bases). This CDR3 is built from 15 residues. V was clipped by 4 bases and J by 0 bases, with 12 bases between them. Germline CDR1 reads LGHNA; CDR2 reads YNFKEQ.

The chain carries TRBV6-4 and TRBJ1-5; D unclear. Trimming removed 5 bases from V and 2 bases from J, with 13 bases in between. The CDR3 runs to 15 residues. Germline V lookup: CDR1 MRHNA, CDR2 SNTAGT. The CDR3: CASSSGGQGNQPQHF. The CDR3 DNA reads TGTGCCAGCAGTTCTGGAGGGCAGGGCAATCAGCCCCAGCATTTT.

This chain connects TRBV11-2 to TRBJ1-3, with unresolved D. The CDR3 length is 16 residues. V gave up 0 bases and J gave up 1 base, with 10 bases separating them. Per the germline V gene, CDR1 is SGHAT and CDR2 is FQNNGV. This CDR3 is CASSLDPGSSGNTIYF. The CDR3 nucleotides read TGTGCCAGCAGCTTAGATCCGGGATCGTCTGGAAACACCATATATTTT.

This clone was detected once. The V call is TRBV10-3, the J call TRBJ2-7; 10 nucleotides line up with TRBD2. With 5 bases clipped from V and 3 bases from J, the junction kept 10 bases outside the gene matches. The CDR3 totals 16 residues. CDR1 ENHRY and CDR2 SYGVKD come from the germline V gene. This CDR3 is CAISTGLAESLYEQYF. Here the CDR3 DNA reads TGTGCCATCAGTACCGGACTAGCGGAATCCCTCTACGAGCAGTACTTC.

This clone occurred once. The J gene is TRBJ2-4, the V gene TRBV10-1; a possible D gene is TRBD1 (6 bases). Trimming pared 3 bases from V and 6 bases from J, leaving 9 bases between. Germline CDR1 WNHNN, CDR2 SYGVQD (reference sequence). This CDR3 has 13 amino acids. In nucleotides, the CDR3 is TGCGCCAGCAGTGATCAGGGGCTAAACATTCAGTACTTC. Translation: CASSDQGLNIQYF.

This clone appeared a single time. J is TRBJ2-3 and V is TRBV27; D gene unclear. V lost 2 bases to trimming and J lost 1 base, with 10 bases between them. This CDR3 contains 15 residues. Germline values: CDR1 MNHEY, CDR2 SMNVEV (reference sequence). In DNA, the CDR3 is TGTGCCAGCAGTTTAAGACTTCTGGGCACAGATACGCAGTATTTT. This codes for CASSLRLLGTDTQYF.

The chain combines TRBV3-1 (or the pseudogene TRBV3-2) with TRBJ1-1, with 7 bases that match TRBD1. V lost 4 bases to trimming and J lost 1 base; unmatched junction nucleotides: 6. The CDR3 is made up of 15 amino acids. The germline V gene encodes CDR1 LGHDT and CDR2 YNNKEL (reference sequence). The CDR3 DNA follows: TGTGCCAGCAGCCCTTCCGGGACAGCGAACACTGAAGCTTTCTTT. This sequence encodes CASSPSGTANTEAFF.

The chain carries TRBV10-1 and TRBJ2-3, with D maybe TRBD2 (5 bases). This CDR3 contains 18 residues. V lost 0 bases to trimming and J lost 0 bases, with 16 bases between them. The germline V gene encodes CDR1 WNHNN and CDR2 SYGVQD (reference sequence). The CDR3 bases are TGCGCCAGCAGTGAGTCTCCCGGGGTGGCCGCTAGCACAGATACGCAGTATTTT. Translating gives CASSESPGVAASTDTQYF.